The next 10 T cell receptor beta chains were all read from a single sample in a study of blood T cell repertoires in COVID-19. Measured with immunoSEQ multiplex PCR; TCRdb has only the in-frame clones, and not every one. The sample has hundreds of thousands of clones; roughly 88% are singletons. Sequenced material: PBMCs or T cells enriched from blood (not recorded which). The origin of the receptors is a woman aged 40-49 years with acute COVID-19.

The chain joins TRBV6-1 to TRBJ2-3; maybe TRBD1 (5 bases). The germline V and J ends were trimmed by 2 bases and 4 bases, with 10 bases remaining between them. Germline V gene sequence: CDR1 MNHNS, CDR2 SASEGT. There are 14 residues in the CDR3. CDR3 residues: CASSENSRADTQYF. Here the CDR3 DNA reads TGTGCCAGCAGTGAAAATTCCAGGGCAGATACGCAGTATTTT.

The chain uses TRBV19 and TRBJ1-3; D remains unclear. Between the trimmed V and J ends, which lost 3 bases and 0 bases, there was a span of 12 bases. This CDR3 is 16 amino acids long. Looked up from germline, CDR1 is LNHDA and CDR2 is SQIVND (reference sequence). The CDR3 reads CASSIIDTFSGNTIYF. The CDR3 region has the DNA TGTGCCAGTAGTATTATAGACACTTTCTCTGGAAACACCATATATTTT.

The table lists this clone with a count of one. The chain combines TRBV27 with TRBJ1-6; 8 nucleotides align to TRBD1. There are 16 residues in the CDR3. V trimming: 9 bases; J trimming: 8 bases; junction bases outside the gene matches: 15. CDR1 and CDR2 from the germline V gene are MNHEY and SMNVEV (reference sequence). The CDR3 loop is CASGGFRGQADSPLHF. DNA for the CDR3: TGTGCCAGTGGGGGGTTTCGGGGACAGGCGGATTCACCCCTCCACTTT.

The chain carries TRBV5-1 and TRBJ1-5; D is perhaps TRBD1 (6 bases). Germline V gene lookup returns CDR1 SGHRS and CDR2 YFSETQ. The V gene lost 0 bases and the J gene lost 5 bases, with 12 bases spanning the gap. The length of the CDR3 is 15 residues. This chain's CDR3 is CASSLAGPGDQPQHF. The DNA of the CDR3 is TGCGCCAGCAGCTTGGCAGGGCCAGGGGATCAGCCCCAGCATTTT.

CDR3: CASSIAGGIADTQYF. CDR3 nucleotides: TGTGCCAGTAGTATAGCCGGGGGGATCGCAGATACGCAGTATTTT. The chain joins TRBV19 to TRBJ2-3, with 7 bases that match TRBD2. Trimming took 1 base from V and 4 from J; bases not matched to a gene: 5. Germline V gene lookup returns CDR1 LNHDA and CDR2 SQIVND (reference sequence). This CDR3 region has 15 residues.

This chain links TRBV7-9 with TRBJ1-1; TRBD1 is a possible D gene (5 bases). V lost 1 base to trimming and J lost 0 bases, with 6 bases between them. The CDR3 runs to 14 residues. Per the germline V gene, CDR1 is SEHNR and CDR2 is FQNEAQ (reference sequence). The CDR3 protein is CASSLGGLNTEAFF. The CDR3 region has the DNA TGTGCCAGCAGCTTAGGGGGCCTGAACACTGAAGCTTTCTTT. Variable domain in full (rest from reference TRBV7-9 and TRBJ1-1): DTGVSQNPRHKITKRGQNVTFRCDPISEHNRLYWYRQTLGQGPEFLTYFQNEAQLEKSRLLSDRFSAERPKGSFSTLEIQRTEQGDSAMYLCASSLGGLNTEAFFGQGTRLTVV.

The chain combines TRBV3-1 (or the pseudogene TRBV3-2) with TRBJ2-7; D is possibly TRBD2 (5 bases). Germline V CDR1 and CDR2: LGHDT, YNNKEL (reference sequence). V was trimmed by 0 bases and J by 4 bases, leaving 7 bases between them. This CDR3 comprises 13 residues. CDR3 region: CASSQDERYEQYF. In DNA, the CDR3 is TGTGCCAGCAGCCAAGACGAGCGGTACGAGCAGTACTTC.

The chain has TRBV5-1 and TRBJ1-1; a weak D match, TRBD1 (5 bases). The CDR3 consists of 15 residues. Germline CDR1 SGHRS, CDR2 YFSETQ. V lost 0 bases, J lost 0 bases, and 9 bases lay in between. The CDR3 here is CASSLEGHVNTEAFF. The CDR3 DNA follows: TGCGCCAGCAGCTTGGAGGGGCACGTGAACACTGAAGCTTTCTTT.

This rearrangement joins TRBV3-1 (or the pseudogene TRBV3-2) to TRBJ1-2; D gene ambiguous. Germline V gene data show CDR1 as LGHDT and CDR2 as YNNKEL (reference sequence). This CDR3 has 13 amino acids. V lost 1 base and J 8 bases, leaving 11 bases between the germline ends. CDR3: CASSQVAAGGYTF. Written as DNA, the CDR3 is TGTGCCAGCAGCCAAGTGGCCGCCGGGGGCTACACCTTC.

V usage is TRBV5-1 and J usage is TRBJ1-2; 7 nucleotides line up with TRBD1. Trimming removed 4 bases from V and 3 bases from J; junction bases left unmatched: 9. The CDR3 runs 15 residues. Looked up from germline, CDR1 is SGHRS and CDR2 is YFSETQ. As DNA, the CDR3 is TGCGCCAGCAGCGAGCAGGGGGATAAAGACTATGGCTACACCTTC. The encoded protein is CASSEQGDKDYGYTF.